The rows below give T cell receptor beta chains drawn from one sample of a study of OX40 agonist ivuxolimab in advanced cancers. Assay: immunoSEQ multiplex PCR; the TCRdb copy retains only in-frame clones and omits some. The data show 35,000 to 50,000 clones, 70% to 90% seen once. The sequencing here drew on CD4+ or CD8+ T cells sorted from blood, taken in a trial of the OX40 agonist ivuxolimab. These TCRs come from an adult with an advanced solid tumor such as melanoma, head and neck, liver or kidney cancer. Each CDR3 is given with its conserved first and last residue. Fields, in order: clone size, D gene, V gene, J gene, CDR3 DNA, CDR3 protein. D genes are given only for firm matches. Clone size appears in some rows only: once, few, many, or a class for an expanded clone.

size: -; D: TRBD2; V: TRBV28; J: TRBJ2-2; DNA: TGTGCCAGCAATCCTAGCGGGGGGGCCTTCACCGGGGAGCTGTTTTTT; CDR3: CASNPSGGAFTGELFF
size: -; D: TRBD1; V: TRBV7-9; J: TRBJ1-1; DNA: TGTGCCAGCAGCCGGGACAGGGTGGCTTTCTTT; CDR3: CASSRDRVAFF
size: -; D: TRBD1; V: TRBV7-9; J: TRBJ1-2; DNA: TGTGCCAGCAGCTTAGCGACAGGGAGGTATGGCTACACCTTC; CDR3: CASSLATGRYGYTF
size: -; D: TRBD1; V: TRBV7-9; J: TRBJ2-1; DNA: TGTGCCAGCAGTTCCGACAGGGGAATTGGGAATGAGCAGTTCTTC; CDR3: CASSSDRGIGNEQFF
size: -; D: TRBD2; V: TRBV6-1; J: TRBJ2-3; DNA: TGTGCCAGCAGTGAAGCATGGCGGGGGGGCACAGATACGCAGTATTTT; CDR3: CASSEAWRGGTDTQYF
size: -; D: -; V: TRBV27; J: TRBJ1-6; DNA: TGTGCCAGCACTCCCTTGGGGTCCTACAGCTCACCCCTCCACTTT; CDR3: CASTPLGSYSSPLHF
size: -; D: -; V: TRBV4-3; J: TRBJ1-1; DNA: TGCGCCAGCAGCCACACCGGGCCAAACACTGAAGCTTTCTTT; CDR3: CASSHTGPNTEAFF
size: -; D: -; V: TRBV9; J: TRBJ2-1; DNA: TGTGCCAGCAGCGTAGGGGGGGCCACTATCGCTGAGCAGTTCTTC; CDR3: CASSVGGATIAEQFF
size: -; D: -; V: TRBV4-2; J: TRBJ1-2; DNA: TGTGCCAGCAACCTAGCGGGGGGTGTAGCTAACTATGGCTACACCTTC; CDR3: CASNLAGGVANYGYTF
size: -; D: -; V: TRBV30; J: TRBJ2-1; DNA: TGTGCCTGGAGTGTACTCGGGGCCTCCTACAATGAGCAGTTCTTC; CDR3: CAWSVLGASYNEQFF
size: -; D: TRBD2; V: TRBV27; J: TRBJ2-7; DNA: TGTGCCAGCAGTCGGGGGGTCTTGGGAGAGCAGTACTTC; CDR3: CASSRGVLGEQYF
size: -; D: -; V: TRBV27; J: TRBJ1-1; DNA: TGTGCCAGCAGTTTAAACCTCACTCCAGGGGATGGAGGGGGCACTGAAGCTTTCTTT; CDR3: CASSLNLTPGDGGGTEAFF
size: once; D: TRBD2; V: TRBV27; J: TRBJ2-1; DNA: TGTGCCAGCAGCCGACGGAGCGGGGTCGCTGGCAATGAGCAGTTCTTC; CDR3: CASSRRSGVAGNEQFF
size: -; D: TRBD2; V: TRBV4-3; J: TRBJ2-1; DNA: TGCGCCAGCAGCCAAGAGTGGGGAGCGGGGGGGCTTAATGAGCAGTTCTTC; CDR3: CASSQEWGAGGLNEQFF
size: once; D: TRBD1; V: TRBV10-3; J: TRBJ1-5; DNA: TGTGCCATCAGTGACCCGGACAGGGGCGCGGGTCAGCCCCAGCATTTT; CDR3: CAISDPDRGAGQPQHF
size: -; D: TRBD1; V: TRBV28; J: TRBJ1-1; DNA: TGTGCCAGCAGTGACAGGGGGCTGAATACTGAAGCTTTCTTT; CDR3: CASSDRGLNTEAFF
size: -; D: -; V: TRBV19; J: TRBJ2-5; DNA: TGTGCCAGTAGTACGGGACACCTAGAGACCCAGTACTTC; CDR3: CASSTGHLETQYF
size: -; D: -; V: TRBV9; J: TRBJ1-6; DNA: TGTGCCAGCAACCCAGGGAATAATTCACCCCTCCACTTT; CDR3: CASNPGNNSPLHF
size: -; D: -; V: TRBV29-1; J: TRBJ1-1; DNA: TGCAGCGTCGGACAGCCCATGAACACTGAAGCTTTCTTT; CDR3: CSVGQPMNTEAFF
size: -; D: -; V: TRBV9; J: TRBJ2-1; DNA: TGTGCCAGCAGCGAGTATATAAATAATGAGCAGTTCTTC; CDR3: CASSEYINNEQFF
size: -; D: -; V: TRBV28; J: TRBJ1-1; DNA: TGTGCCAGCAGTTCCACGGGGTACACTGAAGCTTTCTTT; CDR3: CASSSTGYTEAFF
size: -; D: TRBD2; V: TRBV9; J: TRBJ2-3; DNA: TGTGCCAGCAGCGTAGCGGGGGGTAGCACAGATACGCAGTATTTT; CDR3: CASSVAGGSTDTQYF
size: -; D: -; V: TRBV4-3; J: TRBJ2-2; DNA: TGCGCCAGCAGCCAAGATCGTGCGAACACCGGGGAGCTGTTTTTT; CDR3: CASSQDRANTGELFF
size: -; D: TRBD1; V: TRBV11-2; J: TRBJ2-1; DNA: TGTGCCAGCAGCTTAGTCCCAGCATGGGGACAGGAGGCCAATGAGCAGTTCTTC; CDR3: CASSLVPAWGQEANEQFF
size: -; D: TRBD1; V: TRBV7-6; J: TRBJ2-7; DNA: TGTGCCAGCAGCCGGGACAGAGAATACGAGCAGTACTTC; CDR3: CASSRDREYEQYF
size: -; D: -; V: TRBV9; J: TRBJ1-1; DNA: TGTGCCAGCAGCCCCCCGGGGGGAGGTGAGAACACTGAAGCTTTCTTT; CDR3: CASSPPGGGENTEAFF
size: -; D: -; V: TRBV15; J: TRBJ2-3; DNA: TGTGCCACCAGCAGAGAAGGGGATACGCAGTATTTT; CDR3: CATSREGDTQYF
size: -; D: TRBD1; V: TRBV5-1; J: TRBJ2-1; DNA: TGCGCCAGCAGCTTGGGGGGACAGGGGAATGAGCAGTTCTTC; CDR3: CASSLGGQGNEQFF
size: once; D: -; V: TRBV9; J: TRBJ2-2; DNA: TGTGCCAGCAGCGCACCGGGACTCGGAGCCGGGGAGCTGTTTTTT; CDR3: CASSAPGLGAGELFF
size: -; D: -; V: TRBV6-5; J: TRBJ1-5; DNA: TGTGCCAGCAGTCCCTCAGGGGCCAATCAGCCCCAGCATTTT; CDR3: CASSPSGANQPQHF
size: medium-sized; D: -; V: TRBV27; J: TRBJ2-7; DNA: TGTGCCAGCAGTTTGGGGGGGGCCGACGAGCAGTACTTC; CDR3: CASSLGGADEQYF
size: -; D: -; V: TRBV18; J: TRBJ1-3; DNA: TGTGCCAGCTCACCTCAGACCCCCGATGGAAACACCATATATTTT; CDR3: CASSPQTPDGNTIYF
size: -; D: TRBD1; V: TRBV6-5; J: TRBJ2-2; DNA: TGTGCCAGCAGTTCCTCCCGGGACAGGGGGCTCGGGGAGCTGTTTTTT; CDR3: CASSSSRDRGLGELFF
size: -; D: TRBD2; V: TRBV4-3; J: TRBJ2-3; DNA: TGCGCCAGCAGCCAAGAGGACAGCGGGGGTCCTCCTGTGGATACGCAGTATTTT; CDR3: CASSQEDSGGPPVDTQYF